This T cell receptor (beta chain) was retrieved from a study of cytomegalovirus exposure and HLA in healthy donors. The study, taken as a whole, reports: Available immune exposure information covered CMV serostatus only. Based on reports, TCR beta sequences accurately predicted HLA-A and HLA-B alleles for most subjects. The investigators catalogued 150 to 200 TCR beta chains as cytomegalovirus-associated.

The V gene's germline CDR1 is LNHDA and CDR2 SQIVND (reference sequence). J was trimmed by 9 bases and V by 1 base; bases with no gene match: 5. This CDR3 is built from 15 residues. The PCR ran on 60 Vbeta and 13 Jbeta primers. Assay used: immunoSEQ multiplex PCR; TCRdb lists only in-frame clones, some missing. Counted here are approximately 170,000 clones, around 78% occurring once; the ten biggest clones make up roughly 2.1%. With regard to this clone: The antigen is unknown.

This chain connects TRBV19 to TRBJ2-3; TRBD2 aligns across 12 bases. The TCR was taken from a woman in her thirties in good health and CMV-seropositive. The sequencing sample was made of PBMCs. CDR3 loop: CASSIVSSGGATQYF. CDR3 DNA: TGTGCCAGTAGTATAGTTTCTAGCGGGGGGGCGACGCAGTATTTT.